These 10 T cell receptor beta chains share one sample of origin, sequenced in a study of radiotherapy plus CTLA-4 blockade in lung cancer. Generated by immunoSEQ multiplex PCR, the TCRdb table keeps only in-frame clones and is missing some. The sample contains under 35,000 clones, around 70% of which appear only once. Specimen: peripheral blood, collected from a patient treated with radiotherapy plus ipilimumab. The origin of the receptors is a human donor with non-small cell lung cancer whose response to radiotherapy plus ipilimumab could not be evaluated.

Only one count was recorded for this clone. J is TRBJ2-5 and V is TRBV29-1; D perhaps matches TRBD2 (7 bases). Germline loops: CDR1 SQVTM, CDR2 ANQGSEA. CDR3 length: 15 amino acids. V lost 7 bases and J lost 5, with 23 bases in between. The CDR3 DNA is TGCAGCGCCAGCCGGTGGGGGGGGCGCGAGGAGACCCAGTACTTC. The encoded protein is CSASRWGGREETQYF.

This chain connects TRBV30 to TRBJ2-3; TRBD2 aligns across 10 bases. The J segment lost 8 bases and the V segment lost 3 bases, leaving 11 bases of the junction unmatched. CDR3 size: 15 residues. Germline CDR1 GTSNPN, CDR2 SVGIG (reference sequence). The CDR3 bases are TGTGCCTGGAGGAGCGGGAGGGGACTCGGGGTTACGCAGTATTTT. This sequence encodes CAWRSGRGLGVTQYF.

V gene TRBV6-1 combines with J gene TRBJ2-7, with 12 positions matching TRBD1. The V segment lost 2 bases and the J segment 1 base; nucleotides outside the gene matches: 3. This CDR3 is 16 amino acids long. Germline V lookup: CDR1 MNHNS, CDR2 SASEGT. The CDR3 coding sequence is TGTGCCAGCAGTGAACCGGGACAGGGGGCGTCCTACGAGCAGTACTTC. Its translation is CASSEPGQGASYEQYF.

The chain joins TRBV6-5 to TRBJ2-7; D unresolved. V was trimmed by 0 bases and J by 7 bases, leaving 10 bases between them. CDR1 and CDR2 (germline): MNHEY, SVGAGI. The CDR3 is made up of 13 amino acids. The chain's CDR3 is CASSYSDVGEQYF. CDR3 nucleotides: TGTGCCAGCAGTTACTCGGATGTCGGGGAGCAGTACTTC.

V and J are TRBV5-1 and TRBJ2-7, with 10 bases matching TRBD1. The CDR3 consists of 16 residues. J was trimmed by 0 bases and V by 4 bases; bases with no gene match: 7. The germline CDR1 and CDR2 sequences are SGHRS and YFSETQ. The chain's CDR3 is CASSLPTGGVSYEQYF. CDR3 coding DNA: TGCGCCAGCAGCCTCCCGACAGGGGGCGTCTCCTACGAGCAGTACTTC.

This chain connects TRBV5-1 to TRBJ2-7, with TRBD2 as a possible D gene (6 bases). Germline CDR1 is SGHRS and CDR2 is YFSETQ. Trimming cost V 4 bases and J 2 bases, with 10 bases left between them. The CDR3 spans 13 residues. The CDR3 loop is CASSAGRTYEQYF. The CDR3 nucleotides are TGCGCCAGCAGCGCGGGACGGACCTACGAGCAGTACTTC.

The CDR3 DNA reads as TGTGCCAGCAGCCCCCCCGGGACTAGCGCGCACAATGAGCAGTTCTTC. It translates to CASSPPGTSAHNEQFF. J is TRBJ2-1 and V is TRBV9; TRBD2 aligns across 10 bases. The CDR3 extends over 16 amino acids. Trimming cost V 4 bases and J 5 bases; bases outside gene matches: 9. Germline CDR1 is SGDLS and CDR2 is YYNGEE.

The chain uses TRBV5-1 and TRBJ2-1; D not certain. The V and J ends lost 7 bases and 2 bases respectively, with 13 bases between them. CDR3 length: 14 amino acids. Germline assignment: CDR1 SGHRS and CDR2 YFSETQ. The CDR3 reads CASSSAETYNEQFF. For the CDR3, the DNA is TGCGCCAGCTCTTCCGCGGAGACCTACAATGAGCAGTTCTTC.

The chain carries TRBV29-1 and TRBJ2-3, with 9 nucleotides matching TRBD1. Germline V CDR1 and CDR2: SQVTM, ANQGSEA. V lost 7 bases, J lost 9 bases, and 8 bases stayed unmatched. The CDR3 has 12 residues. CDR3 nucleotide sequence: TGCAGCGAAGGACAGGGGTTAGGCACGCAGTATTTT. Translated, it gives CSEGQGLGTQYF.

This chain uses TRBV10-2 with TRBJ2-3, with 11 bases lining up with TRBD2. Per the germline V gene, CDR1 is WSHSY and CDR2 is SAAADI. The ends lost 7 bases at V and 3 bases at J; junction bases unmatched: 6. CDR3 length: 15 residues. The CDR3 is CASTPGTSGTDTQYF. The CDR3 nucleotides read TGCGCCAGCACCCCAGGGACTAGCGGTACAGATACGCAGTATTTT.